A single sample is the source of the 9 T cell receptor beta chains below, sequenced in a study of spatial heterogeneity in lung cancer. Time point: blood at routine non-recurrence follow-up after resection. TCRdb reanalysed the 5' RACE reads using MiXCR and keeps one entry per CDR3 protein. Of approximately 70,000 distinct CDR3 sequences in the sample, roughly 9% are singletons; the top ten hold more than 1.5%. Material: PBMCs, obtained at follow-up. The source is a female donor with early-stage non-small cell lung cancer.

In this sample, this clonotype turned up many times. The V and J genes are TRBV7-9 and TRBJ1-4; D is unresolved. Trimming removed 7 bases from V and 7 bases from J, with 10 bases in between. CDR1 is SEHNR, CDR2 FQNEAQ, per germline (reference sequence). There are 12 residues in the CDR3. Written as DNA, the CDR3 is TGTGCCAGCACATCTCTAGGTGAAAAACTGTTTTTT. Translating gives CASTSLGEKLFF.

This clonotype appeared many times. The chain joins TRBV28 to TRBJ1-6; no reliable D call. Trimming shortened V by 5 bases and J by 3 bases, and 11 bases separated the two germline ends. CDR3 length: 15 amino acids. Per the germline V gene, CDR1 is MDHEN and CDR2 is SYDVKM. The CDR3 is CASSLGRDYNSPLHF. In nucleotides, the CDR3 is TGTGCCAGCAGTCTTGGGCGGGACTATAATTCACCCCTCCACTTT.

This clonotype has ten or more counts. The chain carries TRBV7-2 and TRBJ1-1; 9 bases fit TRBD1. Germline loops: CDR1 SGHTA, CDR2 FQGNSA. The CDR3 consists of 15 residues. V was clipped by 0 bases and J by 6 bases; unmatched bases: 5. In DNA form, the CDR3 reads TGTGCCAGCAGCTTAGCGGGACAGGGTAGCGCTGAAGCTTTCTTT. Amino acids: CASSLAGQGSAEAFF. The variable domain in full, with the rest retrieved from reference TRBV7-2 and TRBJ1-1, is GAGVSQSPSNKVTEKGKDVELRCDPISGHTALYWYRQSLGQGLEFLIYFQGNSAPDKSGLPSDRFSAERTGGSVSTLTIQRTQQEDSAVYLCASSLAGQGSAEAFFGQGTRLTVV.

This clonotype appeared many times. This rearrangement joins TRBV10-3 to TRBJ1-5; TRBD1 is a possible D gene (5 bases). CDR1 and CDR2 (germline): ENHRY, SYGVKD. The CDR3 extends over 13 amino acids. The V and J ends lost 8 bases and 7 bases respectively, with 15 bases between them. Here the CDR3 DNA reads TGTGCCATCGGGGAGGGGTTAGGGCAGCCCCAGCATTTT. It encodes CAIGEGLGQPQHF.

The chain combines TRBV9 with TRBJ2-2; D tentatively fits TRBD1 or TRBD2 (5 bases each). The CDR3 contains 14 residues. Germline-derived CDR1 and CDR2 are SGDLS and YYNGEE. Trimming pared 5 bases from V and 0 bases from J, leaving 8 bases between. The CDR3 here is CASRGTANTGELFF. In DNA form, the CDR3 reads TGTGCCAGCAGAGGGACGGCGAACACCGGGGAGCTGTTTTTT.

This clonotype was seen repeatedly, ten times or more. This sequence joins TRBV24-1 and TRBJ2-3; D assignment may be TRBD1 or TRBD2 (5 bases each). The CDR3 has 17 amino acids. Germline V gives CDR1 KGHDR, CDR2 SFDVKD. The V end lost 4 bases, the J end lost 3 bases, and 19 bases lay between the germline ends. In DNA form, the CDR3 reads TGTGCCACCAGTGAGCAGGGACGGCTGGATCGGACAGATACGCAGTATTTT. Amino acids: CATSEQGRLDRTDTQYF.

At least ten counts were recorded for this clonotype. This chain links TRBV28 with TRBJ2-7; D is ambiguous. Trimming removed 6 bases at V and 2 bases at J, with 11 bases between. The CDR3 runs to 13 residues. Germline CDR1 and CDR2: MDHEN and SYDVKM. The CDR3 reads CASRTSGTYEQYF. DNA for the CDR3: TGTGCCAGCAGGACCTCAGGAACCTACGAGCAGTACTTC.

This clonotype was counted a few times. The chain is built from TRBV4-1 and TRBJ2-7, with 9 bases that match TRBD2. V shed 1 base and J 2 bases; nucleotides not matched to a gene: 6. CDR1 and CDR2 (germline): MGHRA, YSYEKL. The CDR3 loop spans 16 amino acids. CDR3 in DNA: TGCGCCAGCAGCCAAGCTTGGACTAGCGTTACCTACGAGCAGTACTTC. Translating it yields CASSQAWTSVTYEQYF.

This clonotype was recorded a few times. The J gene is TRBJ1-1, the V gene TRBV18, with 9 positions matching TRBD1. CDR1 and CDR2 from the germline V gene are KGHSH and LQKENI. V lost 3 bases and J lost 5; bases outside the gene matches: 10. There are 16 residues in the CDR3. This CDR3 is CASSPGQGPRETEAFF. CDR3 nucleotide sequence: TGTGCCAGCTCACCGGGACAGGGACCAAGGGAAACTGAAGCTTTCTTT.